This T cell receptor beta chain stems from a study of T-cell reconstitution after alpha-beta-depleted transplantation in children. The authors prepared the TCRbeta library with unique molecular identifiers. Using its own MiXCR run on the PCR reads, TCRdb lists one record per CDR3 protein. This table has fewer than 1 million distinct CDR3 sequences, approximately 15% appearing once. This clonotype was counted between two and nine times. Its specificity is unknown. This CDR3 region has 14 residues. V was trimmed by 3 bases and J by 4 bases, leaving 13 bases between them. Germline V CDR1 and CDR2: KGHSY, FQNENV. Overall study results and limits: Several hundred graft clones that had expanded were reportedly the source of alpha-beta T cells about two months after transplant. Among T cells one year after transplant, newly produced cells accounted for most counts and diversity.

V and J are TRBV16 and TRBJ2-7; D ambiguous. Source: PBMCs, mostly from graft donor cells, taken 360 days after TCRalphabeta/CD19-depleted stem cell transplant. The clonotype was recovered from a male patient under 18 who had a stem cell transplant for acute lymphoblastic leukemia, so the T cells may come from the graft donor. The DNA for the CDR3 is TGTGCCAGCAGCCAGCACGGGCTACCTTACGAGCAGTACTTC. It translates to CASSQHGLPYEQYF.